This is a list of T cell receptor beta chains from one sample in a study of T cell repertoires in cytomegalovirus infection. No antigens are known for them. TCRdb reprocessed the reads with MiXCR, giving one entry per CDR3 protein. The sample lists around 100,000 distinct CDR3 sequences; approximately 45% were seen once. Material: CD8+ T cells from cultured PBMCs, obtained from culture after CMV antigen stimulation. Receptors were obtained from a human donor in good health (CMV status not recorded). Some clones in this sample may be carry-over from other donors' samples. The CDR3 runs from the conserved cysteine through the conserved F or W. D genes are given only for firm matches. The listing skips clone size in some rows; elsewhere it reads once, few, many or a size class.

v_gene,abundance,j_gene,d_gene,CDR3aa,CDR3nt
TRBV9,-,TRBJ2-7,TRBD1,CASSVGDRGEEQYF,TGTGCCAGCAGCGTAGGGGACAGGGGCGAGGAGCAGTACTTC
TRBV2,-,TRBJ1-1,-,CAGGEGTEAFF,TGTGCCGGCGGCGAGGGTACTGAAGCTTTCTTT
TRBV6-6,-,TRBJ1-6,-,CASSDDRRWVNSPLHF,TGTGCCAGCAGTGACGACAGGCGTTGGGTTAATTCACCCCTCCACTTT
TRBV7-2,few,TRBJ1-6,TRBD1,CASSHRTTGQNSPLHF,TGTGCCAGCAGCCACCGTACGACAGGGCAGAATTCACCCCTCCACTTT
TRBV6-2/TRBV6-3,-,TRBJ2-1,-,CASSYNGASLNEQFF,TGTGCCAGCAGTTACAATGGGGCTAGCCTGAATGAGCAGTTCTTC
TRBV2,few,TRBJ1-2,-,CASSDRGVSYTF,TGTGCCAGCAGTGACCGGGGGGTGAGCTACACCTTC
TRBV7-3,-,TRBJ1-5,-,CASGSSNQPQHF,TGTGCCTCGGGTAGTAGCAATCAGCCCCAGCATTTT
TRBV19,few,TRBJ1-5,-,CASSILGYNQPQHF,TGTGCCAGTAGTATTTTAGGGTACAATCAGCCCCAGCATTTT
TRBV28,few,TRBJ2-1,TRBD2,CASSSSRTSGYNEQFF,TGTGCCAGCAGTTCTAGTCGGACTAGCGGGTACAATGAGCAGTTCTTC
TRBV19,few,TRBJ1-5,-,CASSIGTPTNQPQHF,TGTGCCAGTAGTATTGGGACTCCCACCAATCAGCCCCAGCATTTT
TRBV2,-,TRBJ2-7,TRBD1,CASLPQGDEQYF,TGTGCCAGTCTACCACAGGGGGACGAGCAGTACTTC
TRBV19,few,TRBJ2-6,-,CASSTVQGTGANVLTF,TGTGCCAGTAGTACTGTACAGGGAACTGGGGCCAACGTCCTGACTTTC
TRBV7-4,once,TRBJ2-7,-,CASSPLGDEQYF,TGTGCCAGCAGCCCTCTCGGGGACGAGCAGTACTTC
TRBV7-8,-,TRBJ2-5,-,CASSLLERRETQYF,TGTGCCAGCAGCTTGCTTGAGCGGCGGGAGACCCAGTACTTC
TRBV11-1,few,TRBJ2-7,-,CASSRTGTIYEQYF,TGTGCCAGCAGCCGTACCGGGACAATCTACGAGCAGTACTTC
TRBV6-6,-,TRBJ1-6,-,CASSDEGLSYNSPLHF,TGTGCCAGCAGTGATGAGGGGCTCTCCTATAATTCACCCCTCCACTTT
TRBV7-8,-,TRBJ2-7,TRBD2,CASSARSSGGVEQYF,TGTGCCAGCAGCGCGCGATCTAGCGGGGGCGTCGAGCAGTACTTC
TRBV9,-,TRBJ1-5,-,CASSVEGGSQPQHF,TGTGCCAGCAGCGTAGAGGGGGGAAGTCAGCCCCAGCATTTT
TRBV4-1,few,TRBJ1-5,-,CASSHGLQGLQPQHF,TGCGCCAGCAGCCACGGTTTACAGGGACTTCAGCCCCAGCATTTT
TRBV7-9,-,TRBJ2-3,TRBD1,CASSSRDSSTDTQYF,TGTGCCAGCAGCTCCCGGGACAGTAGCACAGATACGCAGTATTTT
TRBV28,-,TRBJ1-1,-,CASSLWLRGDTEAFF,TGTGCCAGCAGTTTATGGCTTCGAGGTGACACTGAAGCTTTCTTT
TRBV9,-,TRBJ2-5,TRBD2,CASSGLAGGPGETQYF,TGTGCCAGCAGCGGTTTAGCGGGGGGGCCGGGAGAGACCCAGTACTTC
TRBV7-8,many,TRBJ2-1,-,CASSADLSGGWDEQFF,TGTGCCAGCAGCGCTGACCTCAGCGGCGGATGGGATGAGCAGTTCTTC
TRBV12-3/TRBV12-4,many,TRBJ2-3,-,CASAIWDGQSTDTQYF,TGTGCCAGCGCCATCTGGGACGGCCAGTCCACAGATACGCAGTATTTT
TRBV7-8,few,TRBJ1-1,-,CASSFPREAVNTEAFF,TGTGCCAGCAGTTTCCCCCGGGAGGCAGTGAACACTGAAGCTTTCTTT
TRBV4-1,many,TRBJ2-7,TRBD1,CASSQAADRVSYEQYF,TGCGCCAGCAGCCAAGCGGCGGACAGGGTGTCCTACGAGCAGTACTTC
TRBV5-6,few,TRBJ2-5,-,CASSLHGFETQYF,TGTGCCAGCAGCCTCCATGGGTTTGAGACCCAGTACTTC
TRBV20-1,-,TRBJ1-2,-,CSARDQGRPANYGYTF,TGCAGTGCTAGAGATCAAGGCCGGCCAGCTAACTATGGCTACACCTTC
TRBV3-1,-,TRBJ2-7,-,CASSQIKSGEQYF,TGTGCCAGCAGCCAGATCAAGAGTGGCGAGCAGTACTTC
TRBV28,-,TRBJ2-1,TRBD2,CASSPARGGGDNEQFF,TGTGCCAGCAGTCCCGCCCGGGGCGGGGGGGACAATGAGCAGTTCTTC
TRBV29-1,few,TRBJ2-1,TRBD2,CSVDKVVVSGGSKYNEQFF,TGCAGCGTTGATAAGGTGGTGGTTAGCGGGGGGTCTAAGTACAATGAGCAGTTCTTC
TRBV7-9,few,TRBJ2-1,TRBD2,CASSFPGLAGGPGWEQFF,TGTGCCAGCAGCTTCCCGGGACTAGCGGGGGGGCCGGGGTGGGAGCAGTTCTTC
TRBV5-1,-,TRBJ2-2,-,CASSWAPGGGGELFF,TGCGCCAGCAGCTGGGCTCCCGGGGGAGGCGGGGAGCTGTTTTTT
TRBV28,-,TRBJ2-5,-,CASSNRVAEAQETQYF,TGTGCCAGCAGTAATAGAGTAGCGGAGGCTCAAGAGACCCAGTACTTC
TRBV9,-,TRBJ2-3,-,CASSVGGSSTDTQYF,TGTGCCAGCAGCGTCGGAGGATCTAGCACAGATACGCAGTATTTT
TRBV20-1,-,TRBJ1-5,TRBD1,CSASRGDSLSNQPQHF,TGCAGTGCCTCAAGGGGGGACAGCCTAAGCAATCAGCCCCAGCATTTT
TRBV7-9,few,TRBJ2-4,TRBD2,CASSPAGENIQYF,TGTGCCAGCAGCCCGGCGGGGGAAAACATTCAGTACTTC
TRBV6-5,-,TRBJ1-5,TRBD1,CASSYGTGIQPQHF,TGTGCCAGCAGTTATGGGACAGGGATTCAGCCCCAGCATTTT
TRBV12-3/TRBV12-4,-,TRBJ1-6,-,CASTSVGNSPLHF,TGTGCCAGCACCTCCGTGGGGAATTCACCCCTCCACTTT
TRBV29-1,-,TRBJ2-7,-,CSALGQHYEQYF,TGCAGTGCTCTGGGACAACACTACGAGCAGTACTTC
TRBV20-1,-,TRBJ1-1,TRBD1,CSARPTGLTEAFF,TGCAGTGCTAGACCGACAGGGCTCACTGAAGCTTTCTTT
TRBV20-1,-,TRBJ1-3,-,CSALRQGWGNTIYF,TGCAGTGCTCTCCGTCAGGGATGGGGAAACACCATATATTTT
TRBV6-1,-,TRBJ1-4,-,CASSGRGMGEKLFF,TGTGCCAGCAGTGGCAGGGGAATGGGTGAAAAACTGTTTTTT
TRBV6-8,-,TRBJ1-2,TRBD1,CASRPGQAEFYGYTF,TGTGCCAGCAGACCCGGACAGGCGGAATTCTATGGCTACACCTTC
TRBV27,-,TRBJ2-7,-,CASSLFGTEAYEQYF,TGTGCCAGCAGTTTATTCGGGACGGAGGCCTACGAGCAGTACTTC
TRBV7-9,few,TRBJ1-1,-,CASSPSGTEAFF,TGTGCCAGCAGCCCCTCGGGCACTGAAGCTTTCTTT
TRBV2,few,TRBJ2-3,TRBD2,CASSESQLAGSTDTQYF,TGTGCCAGCAGTGAGTCACAACTAGCGGGGTCCACAGATACGCAGTATTTT
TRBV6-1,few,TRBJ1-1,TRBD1,CASRPDRGSLSTEAFF,TGTGCCAGCAGACCCGACAGGGGTTCGTTGAGCACTGAAGCTTTCTTT
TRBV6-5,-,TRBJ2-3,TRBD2,CASSETSGARYTDTQYF,TGTGCCAGCAGTGAGACTAGCGGGGCCCGATACACAGATACGCAGTATTTT
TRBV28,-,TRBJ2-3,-,CASSFEQGEDTQYF,TGTGCCAGCAGTTTTGAGCAGGGAGAAGATACGCAGTATTTT
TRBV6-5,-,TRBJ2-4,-,CASSYSEEMWAKNIQYF,TGTGCCAGCAGTTACTCCGAGGAGATGTGGGCCAAAAACATTCAGTACTTC
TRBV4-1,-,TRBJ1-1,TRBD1,CASSQDDRVGTEAFF,TGCGCCAGCAGCCAGGATGACAGGGTGGGCACTGAAGCTTTCTTT
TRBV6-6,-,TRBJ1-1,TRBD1,CASSYMDRRTEAFF,TGTGCCAGCAGTTACATGGACAGGAGGACTGAAGCTTTCTTT
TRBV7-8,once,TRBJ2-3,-,CASSWEGNTDTQYF,TGTGCCAGCAGCTGGGAAGGAAACACAGATACGCAGTATTTT
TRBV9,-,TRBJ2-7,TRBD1,CASNQQGSEQYF,TGTGCCAGCAACCAACAGGGGTCCGAGCAGTACTTC
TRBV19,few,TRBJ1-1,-,CASSPGGSDTEAFF,TGTGCCAGTAGCCCTGGGGGCTCCGACACTGAAGCTTTCTTT
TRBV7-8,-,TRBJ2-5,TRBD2,CASSPGTSGGVETQYF,TGTGCCAGCAGCCCCGGGACTAGCGGGGGGGTCGAGACCCAGTACTTC
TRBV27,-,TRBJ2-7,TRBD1,CASSLRGQVYEQYF,TGTGCCAGCAGTTTAAGGGGACAGGTCTACGAGCAGTACTTC
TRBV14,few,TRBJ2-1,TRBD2,CASSHQDYRGGRGEQFF,TGTGCCAGCAGCCACCAAGATTATCGGGGGGGCCGTGGTGAGCAGTTCTTC
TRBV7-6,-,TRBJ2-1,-,CASTILGELNEQFF,TGTGCCAGCACCATACTAGGGGAACTTAATGAGCAGTTCTTC